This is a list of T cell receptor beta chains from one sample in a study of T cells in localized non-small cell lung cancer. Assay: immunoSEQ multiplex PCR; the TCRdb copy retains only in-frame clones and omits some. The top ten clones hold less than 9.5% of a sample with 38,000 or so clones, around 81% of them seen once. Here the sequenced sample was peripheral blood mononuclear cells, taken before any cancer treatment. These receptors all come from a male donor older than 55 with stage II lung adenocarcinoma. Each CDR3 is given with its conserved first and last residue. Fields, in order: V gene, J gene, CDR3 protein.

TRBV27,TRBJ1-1,CASSLTLNTEAFF
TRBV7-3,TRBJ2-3,CASRVRATGSTDTQYF
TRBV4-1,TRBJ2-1,CASSPGSGRNNEQFF
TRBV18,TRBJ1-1,CASSAVNTEAFF
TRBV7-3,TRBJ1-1,CASSLTGQGPKAFF
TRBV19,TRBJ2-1,CASTPDRGRYNEQFF
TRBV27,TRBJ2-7,CASSLNRGEQYF
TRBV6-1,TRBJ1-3,CASNQPNSGNTIYF
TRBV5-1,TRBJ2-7,CASKIQGATYEQYF
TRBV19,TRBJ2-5,CASRNRGQGLQETQYF
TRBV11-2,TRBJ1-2,CASSLGGGGRYTF
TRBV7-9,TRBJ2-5,CASSRTPGETQYF
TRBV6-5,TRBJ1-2,CASSYSWKGANYGYTF
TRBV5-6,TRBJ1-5,CASSHGGGGWNQPQHF
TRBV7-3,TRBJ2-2,CASSPGITGELFF
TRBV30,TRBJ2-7,CAWSAAPASREQYF